The following is a TCR beta chain sequence with its context. This record comes from a study of blood T cell repertoires in COVID-19. Sequencing used immunoSEQ multiplex PCR; TCRdb keeps in-frame clones, though not all of them. The sample shows about 250,000 clones, about 80% of them seen only once. Germline CDR1 and CDR2: MNHEY and SVGAGI. This CDR3 comprises 15 residues. After removal of 7 bases from V and 1 base from J, the junction contained 6 bases not matched to a gene. The clonotype comes from an elderly woman with acute or convalescent COVID-19. Sequenced sample: peripheral blood. The gene calls are TRBV6-5 and TRBJ2-7; the match to TRBD2 covers 11 bases. The CDR3 sequence: CASIAGGLGSYEQYF. The CDR3 region has the DNA TGTGCCAGCATAGCGGGAGGGCTTGGATCCTACGAGCAGTACTTC.